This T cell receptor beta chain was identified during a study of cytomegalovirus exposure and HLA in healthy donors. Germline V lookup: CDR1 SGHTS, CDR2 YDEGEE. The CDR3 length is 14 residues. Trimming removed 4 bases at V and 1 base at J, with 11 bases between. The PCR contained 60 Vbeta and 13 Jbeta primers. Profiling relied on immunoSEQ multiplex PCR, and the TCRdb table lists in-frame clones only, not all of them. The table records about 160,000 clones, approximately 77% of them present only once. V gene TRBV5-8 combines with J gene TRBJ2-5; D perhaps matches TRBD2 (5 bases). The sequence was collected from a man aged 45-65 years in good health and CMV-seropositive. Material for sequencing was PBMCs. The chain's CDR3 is CASSPGISQETQYF. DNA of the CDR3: TGTGCCAGCAGCCCCGGGATCTCCCAAGAGACCCAGTACTTC.